The present T cell receptor beta chain was sequenced within a study of blood T cell repertoires in COVID-19. Turning to the study itself: The United States, Italy and Spain were the sources of the acute and convalescent COVID-19 samples.

Method: immunoSEQ multiplex PCR; TCRdb's copy keeps in-frame clones and lacks some. The sample has about 57,000 clones; about nine tenths are singletons. This clone was seen a single time. This TCR came from a man aged 60 to 75 with acute or convalescent COVID-19. The sample was peripheral blood.

CDR3 protein: CASSALGLTGFYEQYF. CDR3 nucleotides: TGTGCCAGCAGTGCTTTGGGACTCACTGGGTTCTACGAGCAGTACTTC. The chain has TRBV28 and TRBJ2-7; D might be TRBD2 (6 bases). CDR3 length equals 16 residues. Deletions cut 5 bases from V and 3 bases from J, with 20 bases between. Per germline, CDR1 MDHEN and CDR2 SYDVKM.